The source of this T cell receptor beta chain is a study of beta chain features in type 1 diabetes. Study results and caveats: Within the patient group, naive, central memory and Treg TCRB repertoires appeared more similar to each other than within healthy donors. VDJ junctions sequenced from type 1 diabetes patients showed fewer insertions and more deletions. People with Type 1 diabetes carried modestly yet significantly shorter TCRB CDR3s in all four CD4+ subsets.

This CDR3 spans 11 amino acids. The germline CDR1 and CDR2 sequences are ENHRY and SYGVKD. V gave up 1 base and J gave up 4 bases, with 2 bases separating them. Over 95% purity was reached by all sorted populations. In this sample, this clone turned up a few times. Its antigen remains unidentified. Isolated RNA was reverse transcribed in full, so expressed TCRB transcripts were sequenced. Sequenced by immunoSEQ multiplex PCR; TCRdb stores in-frame clones only, minus some. The table lists about 620,000 clones, around 15% of them singletons. The source material was naive CD4+ T cells from blood. This chain links TRBV10-3 with TRBJ2-7, with D uncertain. The TCR originated in a man younger than 35 in good health. DNA for the CDR3: TGTGCCATCAGTGAGTGGTACGAGCAGTACTTC. Its translation: CAISEWYEQYF.